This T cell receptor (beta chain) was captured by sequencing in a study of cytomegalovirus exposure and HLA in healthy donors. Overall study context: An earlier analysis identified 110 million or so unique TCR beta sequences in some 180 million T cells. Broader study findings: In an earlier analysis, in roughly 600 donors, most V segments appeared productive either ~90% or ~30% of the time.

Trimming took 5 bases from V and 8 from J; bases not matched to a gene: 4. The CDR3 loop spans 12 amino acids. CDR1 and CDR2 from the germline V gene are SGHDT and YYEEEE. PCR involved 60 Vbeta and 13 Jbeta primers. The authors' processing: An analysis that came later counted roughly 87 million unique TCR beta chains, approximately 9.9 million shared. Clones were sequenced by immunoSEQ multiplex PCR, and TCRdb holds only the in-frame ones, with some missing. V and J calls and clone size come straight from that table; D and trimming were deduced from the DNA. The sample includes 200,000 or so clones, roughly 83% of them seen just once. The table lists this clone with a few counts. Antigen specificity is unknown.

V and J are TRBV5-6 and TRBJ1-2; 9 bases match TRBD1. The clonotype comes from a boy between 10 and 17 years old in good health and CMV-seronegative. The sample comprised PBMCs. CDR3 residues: CASSWTGEGYTF. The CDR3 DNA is TGTGCCAGCAGTTGGACAGGGGAGGGCTACACCTTC.